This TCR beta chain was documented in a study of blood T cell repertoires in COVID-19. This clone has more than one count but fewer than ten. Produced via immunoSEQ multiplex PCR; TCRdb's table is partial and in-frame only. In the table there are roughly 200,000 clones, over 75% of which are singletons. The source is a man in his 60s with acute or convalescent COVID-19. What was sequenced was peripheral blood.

The CDR3 DNA reads TGTGCCATCAGTGGACCGGGACAGGACGTATACAATGAGCAGTTCTTC. Its translation: CAISGPGQDVYNEQFF. This chain joins TRBV10-3 and TRBJ2-1, with 8 bases lining up with TRBD1. The CDR3 covers 16 residues. Germline loops: CDR1 ENHRY, CDR2 SYGVKD. Germline trimming cut 4 bases from V and 4 bases from J; bases unmatched to any gene: 9.